This T cell receptor (beta chain) was documented in a study of PD-1 blockade in classical Hodgkin lymphoma (dated by TCRdb to the early 2020s). Background for the entire study: Nivolumab dosing was 3 mg/kg intravenously every 2 weeks, continuing until either disease progression or unacceptable toxicity. To define a peripheral blood immune signature of response to PD-1 blockade in classical Hodgkin lymphoma, the study combined TCR beta sequencing with CyTOF. Overall study outcomes, separate from this receptor: The study was restricted to a single clinical trial cohort, and the causes of repertoire differences, possibly disease activity or prior therapy, were left undefined. Baseline diversity similar to that of newly diagnosed patients was observed in trial patients achieving complete response, whereas significantly lower diversity was observed in partial responders and progressors. Baseline TCR diversity was reported to be lower in newly diagnosed patients than in healthy donors, and even lower in relapsed/refractory patients. Lower diversity was observed in patients in whom nivolumab was started less than 1 year after ASCT, and these patients were excluded from later analyses so that confounding by immune reconstitution would be avoided. A significant rise by C4D1 was seen in CD4+ but not CD8+ TCR diversity (p=0.0027 vs p=0.16), with the rise being most apparent in complete responders (p=0.02).

Genomic DNA was isolated using the Qiagen DNeasy kit from unsorted PBMCs as well as from negatively selected CD4+ and CD8+ fractions. Amplification of TCR beta CDR3 regions was done by immunoSEQ multiplex PCR with primers that anneal to V and J segments. A synthetic immune receptor repertoire was used to minimize amplification bias, and any residual bias was removed computationally once sequencing was done. The original methods were these. Custom Python scripts were used to quantify repertoire diversity as the Shannon entropy index. Unsorted, CD4+ and CD8+ repertoires were analyzed separately, except in combined analyses where CD4+ and CD8+ sequences were merged in silico. Clonal expansion was defined as a frequency increase of at least 2-fold after treatment compared with C1D1, and clones undetected at baseline were assigned a pseudocount of 0.5. Clones with 0 or 1 copy at C1D1 were defined as singleton clones, while clones with 2 or more copies were defined as non-singleton clones. Clones expanded in unsorted samples were assigned a CD4+, CD8+ or unknown annotation through matching of protein sequences in sorted samples from the same patient. Wilcoxon tests were applied to paired samples to test diversity changes from C1D1 to C4D1. TCRdb retrieved this table from immuneACCESS and kept in-frame rearrangements only. Not all clones are present; in checked studies, unresolved V genes account for under half, and no reason is known for the remainder. Clone size and V and J calls were adopted from that table, with D and trimming inferred from the DNA. Present in this sample are about 84,000 clones, roughly 89% of which were seen just once. The ten largest clonotypes hold roughly 21% of the sample.

In regard to this clone: There is no known antigen for this receptor. No quality values exist for individual bases; no much larger clone is one base distant.

CDR1 and CDR2 were assigned from the germline V gene as MNHEY and SVGAGI. Relative to germline, V is 7 bases shorter and J is 9 bases shorter, with 16 bases between their ends. Its CDR3 holds 12 amino acids, cysteine through phenylalanine. The kept DNA is CDR3 alone, 36 bases in frame from the first base. This specimen's time point label, per the study, means: cycle 1 day 1 (C1D1), immediately before nivolumab initiation. Every trial patient had relapsed after autologous stem cell transplantation, and cohorts A, B and C differed in prior brentuximab vedotin exposure. A total of approximately 51 patients with relapsed/refractory classical Hodgkin lymphoma made up the trial cohort, and each patient's best overall response was complete response, partial response or progressive disease. In the multi-cohort phase II CheckMate 205 trial, trial patients received single-agent nivolumab. Best overall response was determined by an independent review committee according to the 2007 International Working Group response criteria. Trial PBMCs were collected just before the start of nivolumab (C1D1) and during therapy at cycle 2 day 1 and cycle 4 day 1. Peripheral blood was collected in 8 mL Vacutainer Cell Preparation Tubes, from which PBMCs were isolated by centrifugation and then cryopreserved.

The chain links TRBV6-5 with TRBJ2-7, with the D gene call left open. Sequences were derived from peripheral blood mononuclear cells (PBMCs), sampled at baseline. This sequence was found in a human donor with classical Hodgkin lymphoma. CDR3 region: CASTDHTLGQYF. Here is the DNA: TGTGCCAGCACCGACCATACGCTCGGGCAGTACTTC.